Below are 22 T cell receptor beta chains sequenced from a single sample in a study of graft-versus-host responses after intestinal transplantation. Their specific antigens are unknown. Here immunoSEQ multiplex PCR was the method, and the copy in TCRdb shows in-frame clones only, minus some. The sample has about 120,000 clones; 90% to 95% are singletons. Here the sequenced sample was unstimulated CD4+ T cells sorted from spleen or lymph node cells, taken before intestinal transplant. The source of these receptors is a human donor who received an intestinal transplant.

This clone was recorded a few times. DNA for the CDR3: TGTGCCAGCAGTTTGGCGTTTGGCTACACCTTC. As protein: CASSLAFGYTF. The chain recombines TRBV28 with TRBJ1-2; D is unclear. V was pared by 3 bases and J by 7 bases, with 6 bases between. Germline lookup yields CDR1 MDHEN and CDR2 SYDVKM. CDR3 length: 11 residues.

The chain carries TRBV5-1 and TRBJ2-2; 13 nucleotides line up with TRBD2. V shed 3 bases, J shed 4 bases, and the junction held 12 bases outside the gene matches. The CDR3 length is 19 residues. Per the germline V gene, CDR1 is SGHRS and CDR2 is YFSETQ. CDR3 nucleotide sequence: TGCGCCAGCAGCTCCTTGGGACTAGCGGGAATCAAGAGCACCGGGGAGCTGTTTTTT. It specifies CASSSLGLAGIKSTGELFF.

The chain combines TRBV6-1 with TRBJ1-1; the D is unclear. The germline CDR1 and CDR2 sequences are MNHNS and SASEGT. There are 15 residues in the CDR3. V dropped 4 bases and J dropped 1 base, with 13 bases sitting between them. CDR3 sequence: CASSGRFTPNTEAFF. CDR3 DNA sequence: TGTGCCAGCAGTGGGCGGTTTACACCGAACACTGAAGCTTTCTTT.

This clone was observed a single time. The chain couples TRBV2 to TRBJ2-3; TRBD2 aligns across 10 bases. The germline CDR1 and CDR2 sequences are SNHLY and FYNNEI. V lost 7 bases and J lost 1; bases outside the gene matches: 8. This CDR3 has 16 amino acids. The DNA of the CDR3 is TGTGCCAGCAAGGCTAGCGGGAGTGGGGGCACAGATACGCAGTATTTT. Encoded protein: CASKASGSGGTDTQYF.

This clone was observed once. V is TRBV5-1 and J is TRBJ2-3; TRBD2 agrees at 16 bases. CDR1 and CDR2 (germline): SGHRS, YFSETQ. The V and J ends lost 0 bases and 5 bases, in that order; junction bases with no gene match: 6. This CDR3 region has 18 residues. This CDR3 reads CASSLAGTSGRAGDTQYF. The CDR3, as DNA: TGCGCCAGCAGCTTGGCCGGGACTAGCGGGAGGGCCGGAGATACGCAGTATTTT.

The chain combines TRBV18 with TRBJ1-1; D is undetermined. V was cut by 1 base and J by 1 base, with 7 bases left in between. This CDR3 is built from 14 residues. Germline lookup yields CDR1 KGHSH and CDR2 LQKENI. The DNA of the CDR3 is TGTGCCAGCTCACCACAGGCCCGGAACACTGAAGCTTTCTTT. It specifies CASSPQARNTEAFF.

The V gene is TRBV11-2, the J gene TRBJ2-7; D is perhaps TRBD1 or TRBD2 (5 bases each). The V and J ends lost 1 base and 6 bases respectively, with 10 bases between them. Germline CDR1 reads SGHAT; CDR2 reads FQNNGV. There are 13 residues in the CDR3. Written as DNA, the CDR3 is TGTGCCAGCAGCTTAGCCGGGGCAAGCGAGCAGTACTTC. Its protein product is CASSLAGASEQYF.

J is TRBJ1-5 and V is TRBV9; D is undetermined. V was clipped by 0 bases and J by 6 bases, with 10 bases between them. Germline-derived CDR1 and CDR2 are SGDLS and YYNGEE. The CDR3 consists of 14 residues. The CDR3 coding sequence is TGTGCCAGCAGCGTAGGAGGGTTCGGTCAGCCCCAGCATTTT. Residues: CASSVGGFGQPQHF.

The chain joins TRBV27 to TRBJ2-1; 8 bases match TRBD1. This CDR3 contains 15 residues. Germline V gene lookup returns CDR1 MNHEY and CDR2 SMNVEV (reference sequence). J was trimmed by 7 bases and V by 6 bases; bases with no gene match: 11. CDR3 region: CASRRQGRFWNEQFF. DNA for the CDR3: TGTGCCAGCAGAAGACAGGGGCGGTTTTGGAATGAGCAGTTCTTC.

V gene TRBV9 combines with J gene TRBJ1-1; 10 bases match TRBD1. The J segment lost 1 base and the V segment lost 1 base, leaving 10 bases of the junction unmatched. This CDR3 contains 18 residues. Germline CDR1 reads SGDLS; CDR2 reads YYNGEE. The CDR3 DNA follows: TGTGCCAGCAGCGTAAACCCACGACAGGGGGCTTCGAACACTGAAGCTTTCTTT. As protein: CASSVNPRQGASNTEAFF.

The chain links TRBV19 to TRBJ1-5; no clear D gene. V shed 1 base and J shed 3 bases, with 19 bases lying between them. The CDR3 contains 18 residues. Per germline, CDR1 LNHDA and CDR2 SQIVND (reference sequence). The DNA of the CDR3 is TGTGCCAGTAGTATAGTCCACGGACGTCTCACTTTCAATCAGCCCCAGCATTTT. Protein product: CASSIVHGRLTFNQPQHF.

The rearrangement links TRBV11-3 to TRBJ2-2, with no clear D. Deletions cut 5 bases from V and 2 bases from J, with 12 bases between. The CDR3 sequence is 15 residues long. Germline-derived CDR1 and CDR2 are SGHNT and YENEEA. The CDR3 DNA sequence: TGTGCCAGCAGCATCCGTGGCAGCAACACCGGGGAGCTGTTTTTT. Amino acids: CASSIRGSNTGELFF.

The chain couples TRBV28 to TRBJ2-1; 7 positions agree with TRBD1. Germline V gene data show CDR1 as MDHEN and CDR2 as SYDVKM. The CDR3 is made up of 16 amino acids. Unmatched junction bases numbered 12, after V lost 4 bases and J lost 6 bases. Written as DNA, the CDR3 is TGTGCCAGCAGTTCACAGGGGTCCATCGCCGTCAATGAGCAGTTCTTC. Amino acid sequence: CASSSQGSIAVNEQFF. Full variable domain (rest looked up from reference TRBV28 and TRBJ2-1): DVKVTQSSRYLVKRTGEKVFLECVQDMDHENMFWYRQDPGLGLRLIYFSYDVKMKEKGDIPEGYSVSREKKERFSLILESASTNQTSMYLCASSSQGSIAVNEQFFGPGTRLTVL.

This rearrangement joins TRBV6-1 to TRBJ2-7; tentatively, D is TRBD2 (5 bases). V lost 4 bases to trimming and J lost 0 bases, with 16 bases between them. Germline-derived CDR1 and CDR2 are MNHNS and SASEGT. The CDR3 has 16 residues. The chain's CDR3 is CASSARGSSSSYEQYF. For the CDR3, the DNA is TGTGCCAGCAGTGCACGGGGATCCTCCAGCTCCTACGAGCAGTACTTC.

J is TRBJ2-2 and V is TRBV19; TRBD1 matches at 7 bases. The V gene end was trimmed by 8 bases and the J gene end by 1 base; junction bases not matched to a gene: 4. The V gene's germline CDR1 is LNHDA and CDR2 SQIVND (reference sequence). The CDR3 covers 14 residues. The CDR3 here is CASGDRVNTGELFF. CDR3 nucleotide sequence: TGTGCCAGTGGAGACAGGGTGAACACCGGGGAGCTGTTTTTT.

This chain links TRBV6-5 with TRBJ2-1, with D perhaps matching TRBD2 (5 bases). This CDR3 is 12 amino acids long. V dropped 6 bases and J dropped 7 bases, with 10 bases sitting between them. Per the germline V gene, CDR1 is MNHEY and CDR2 is SVGAGI. As DNA, the CDR3 is TGTGCCAGCAGGCTCCCGGGAAATGAGCAGTTCTTC. Translating it yields CASRLPGNEQFF.

CDR3 region: CASMAGGLNTEAFF. For the CDR3, the DNA is TGTGCCAGCATGGCAGGGGGTTTAAACACTGAAGCTTTCTTT. The chain combines TRBV2 with TRBJ1-1; 7 nucleotides agree with TRBD1. The CDR3 extends over 14 amino acids. Trimming cost V 7 bases and J 2 bases; bases outside gene matches: 7. The germline gives CDR1 SNHLY, CDR2 FYNNEI.

This sequence joins TRBV6-1 and TRBJ2-7; 7 nucleotides agree with TRBD2. Germline values: CDR1 MNHNS, CDR2 SASEGT. The V segment lost 0 bases and the J segment 0 bases; nucleotides outside the gene matches: 5. The CDR3 is 16 amino acids. CDR3 region: CASSEAGGRASYEQYF. In DNA form, the CDR3 reads TGTGCCAGCAGTGAAGCGGGCGGGAGAGCCTCCTACGAGCAGTACTTC.

The J gene is TRBJ2-2, the V gene TRBV6-1; 7 nucleotides align to TRBD1. This CDR3 has 13 amino acids. CDR1 and CDR2 from the germline V gene are MNHNS and SASEGT. V trimming: 6 bases; J trimming: 5 bases; junction bases outside the gene matches: 3. The CDR3 DNA sequence: TGTGCCAGCAGGACAGGGTTTACCGGGGAGCTGTTTTTT. It encodes CASRTGFTGELFF.

The chain employs TRBV5-5 and TRBJ2-3; 9 bases agree with TRBD1. CDR1 SGHKS and CDR2 YYEKEE come from the germline V gene (reference sequence). The CDR3 covers 15 residues. V was pared by 5 bases and J by 1 base, with 5 bases of the junction left unmatched. For the CDR3, the DNA is TGTGCCAGCAGTTCTCGGACAGGGGGCACAGATACGCAGTATTTT. Protein: CASSSRTGGTDTQYF. Supplemented by reference TRBV5-5 and TRBJ2-3, the full variable domain reads DAGVTQSPTHLIKTRGQQVTLRCSPISGHKSVSWYQQVLGQGPQFIFQYYEKEERGRGNFPDRFSARQFPNYSSELNVNALLLGDSALYLCASSSRTGGTDTQYFGPGTRLTVL.

This sequence joins TRBV7-8 and TRBJ2-7; a weak D match, TRBD1 (5 bases). The germline V gene has CDR1 SGHVS and CDR2 FQNEAQ. The CDR3 contains 15 residues. V dropped 1 base and J dropped 7 bases, with 17 bases sitting between them. The CDR3 coding sequence is TGTGCCAGCAGCTTAGATCTCGGACACCTCATGGAGCAGTACTTC. It yields the protein CASSLDLGHLMEQYF.

This chain connects TRBV5-4 to TRBJ2-2, with a possible D match to TRBD2 (6 bases). CDR3 length equals 17 residues. V was pared by 0 bases and J by 5 bases, with 17 bases between. CDR1 is SGHNT and CDR2 is YYREEE in the germline V gene (reference sequence). DNA for the CDR3: TGTGCCAGCAGCTTGGCGAGCGGGCCCAAAGGTACCGGGGAGCTGTTTTTT. This sequence encodes CASSLASGPKGTGELFF.